This TCR beta chain was retrieved from a study of T-cell memory formation after mild COVID-19. Overall study context: TCR clustering was largely donor specific. Findings and caveats of the study: While clones contracting from day 15 to 85 were balanced between CD4 and CD8, later expanders leaned CD4+. Mostly located in CM and EM were contracting CD4+ clones, with contracting CD8+ clones located in EMRA.

Employing constant-segment primers, 5'RACE generated TCR alpha and TCR beta cDNA libraries bearing sample barcodes and UMIs. Each CDR3 protein is one row after TCRdb ran MiXCR on the 5' RACE reads. The profile shows about 400,000 distinct CDR3 sequences, less than 25% of them singletons. Comments on this clonotype: The antigen remains undetermined.

The sequencing input was PBMCs or a T cell subset sorted from them (not recorded which). The receptor was isolated from an adult woman who had mild COVID-19 (a few samples of this study predate the infection). Cell type and time point are not known.

The CDR3 protein is CAWSGGRRDYGYTF. In DNA, the CDR3 is TGTGCCTGGAGTGGGGGCCGGCGGGACTATGGCTACACCTTC. The chain is built from TRBV30 and TRBJ1-2; D might be TRBD1 (5 bases). Looked up from germline, CDR1 is GTSNPN and CDR2 is SVGIG (reference sequence). V was cut by 1 base and J by 3 bases, with 12 bases left in between. This CDR3 has 14 residues.